These T cell receptor beta chains were read from a single sample in a study of T cell repertoires in cytomegalovirus infection. TCRdb called the reads again in MiXCR, with one record for every CDR3 protein. The sample comprises hundreds of thousands of distinct CDR3 sequences, around 9.1% of which are singletons, and around 2.6% rests with the top ten. What was sequenced was PBMCs. These receptors came from a human donor in good health (CMV status not recorded). Some clones in this sample may be carry-over from other donors' samples. CDR3s include the opening cysteine and the closing phenylalanine or tryptophan. D genes are given only for firm matches. Clone size is given for some rows only: seen once, a few or many times, or a class if the clone is expanded.

D: -
V: TRBV6-2/TRBV6-3
J: TRBJ2-1
size: many
DNA: TGTGCCAGCAGCGACCAGGGATTTGGTGAGCAGTTCTTC
CDR3: CASSDQGFGEQFF

D: -
V: TRBV27
J: TRBJ2-1
size: many
DNA: TGTGCCAGCAGTTTAAACCCCCCGGGGGAATACAATGAGCAGTTCTTC
CDR3: CASSLNPPGEYNEQFF

D: -
V: TRBV14
J: TRBJ1-1
size: many
DNA: TGTGCCAGCAGCAAGACGAACACTGAAGCTTTCTTT
CDR3: CASSKTNTEAFF

D: -
V: TRBV7-2
J: TRBJ2-3
size: many
DNA: TGTGCCAGCAGCCCTTCTCCGACCGATAGTAGGGCAGATACGCAGTATTTT
CDR3: CASSPSPTDSRADTQYF

D: -
V: TRBV7-9
J: TRBJ2-1
size: many
DNA: TGTGCCAGCACCATCCGTCGGGCGGACAATGAGCAGTTCTTC
CDR3: CASTIRRADNEQFF

D: -
V: TRBV29-1
J: TRBJ1-1
size: many
DNA: TGCAGCGTGAGGGGACCCCAGAACACTGAAGCTTTCTTT
CDR3: CSVRGPQNTEAFF

D: TRBD1
V: TRBV29-1
J: TRBJ2-5
size: -
DNA: TGCAGCGTGCGCCGGGACAGGGAACAAGAGACCCAGTACTTC
CDR3: CSVRRDREQETQYF

D: TRBD1
V: TRBV2
J: TRBJ2-1
size: -
DNA: TGTGCCAGCAGGATGGACAGGGTAAGCTACAATGAGCAGTTCTTC
CDR3: CASRMDRVSYNEQFF

D: TRBD1
V: TRBV7-9
J: TRBJ1-4
size: many
DNA: TGTGCCAGCAGCTGGGGACAGGGTCCGGAAAAACTGTTTTTT
CDR3: CASSWGQGPEKLFF

D: -
V: TRBV10-3
J: TRBJ1-1
size: many
DNA: TGTGCCATCAGTGAGTCGGCGGGGGGACGGGACACTGAAGCTTTCTTT
CDR3: CAISESAGGRDTEAFF

D: -
V: TRBV14
J: TRBJ1-1
size: once
DNA: TGTGCCAGCAGCCAATCTATGGGTACTGAAGCTTTGTTT
CDR3: CASSQSMGTEALF

D: TRBD1
V: TRBV29-1
J: TRBJ2-2
size: many
DNA: TGCAGCGTCTCGACAGGGGGCACCGGGGAGCTGTTTTTT
CDR3: CSVSTGGTGELFF

D: -
V: TRBV7-9
J: TRBJ1-5
size: many
DNA: TGTGCCAGCAGCTTAGACGGCCAACTGCCCCAGCATTTT
CDR3: CASSLDGQLPQHF

D: -
V: TRBV5-6
J: TRBJ1-2
size: few
DNA: TGTGCCAGCAGCTTGGACGGATTTAACTATGGCTACACCTTC
CDR3: CASSLDGFNYGYTF

D: -
V: TRBV29-1
J: TRBJ1-5
size: few
DNA: TGCAGCGTGAGGGTTGGGGGCCATAGCAATCAGCCCCAGCATTTT
CDR3: CSVRVGGHSNQPQHF

D: -
V: TRBV12-5
J: TRBJ1-1
size: many
DNA: TGTGCTAGTGGTTTTGGTACGGACGGTGGGGGCACTGAAGCTTTCTTT
CDR3: CASGFGTDGGGTEAFF

D: -
V: TRBV7-9
J: TRBJ2-7
size: many
DNA: TGTGCCAGCAGCTTTCTAGCCACAGTAACCTACGAGCAGTACTTC
CDR3: CASSFLATVTYEQYF

D: TRBD1
V: TRBV5-5
J: TRBJ2-2
size: -
DNA: TGTGCCAGCAGCCTTACAGGACAGGTTGTCGGGGAGCTGTTTTTT
CDR3: CASSLTGQVVGELFF

D: TRBD2
V: TRBV2
J: TRBJ2-1
size: -
DNA: TGTGCCAGCAGCCGGACTAGCGGGGAAGATGAGCAGTTCTTC
CDR3: CASSRTSGEDEQFF

D: -
V: TRBV7-6
J: TRBJ1-3
size: few
DNA: TGTGCCAGCAGCTTAAAAACAGGGATAATCCCTGGAAACACCATATATTTT
CDR3: CASSLKTGIIPGNTIYF

D: TRBD2
V: TRBV14
J: TRBJ2-5
size: many
DNA: TGTGCCAGCAGCCAAGATTTTTCAACTAGCGGACTATCGACCCAGTACTTC
CDR3: CASSQDFSTSGLSTQYF

D: TRBD1
V: TRBV12-3/TRBV12-4
J: TRBJ2-2
size: many
DNA: TGTGCCAGCAGTTACACCGGGACAGGGGGCACCGGGGAGCTGTTTTTT
CDR3: CASSYTGTGGTGELFF

D: TRBD2
V: TRBV10-3
J: TRBJ2-1
size: -
DNA: TGTGCCATCAGGACGGCTAGCGGGGGGGATGAGCAGTTCTTC
CDR3: CAIRTASGGDEQFF

D: TRBD1
V: TRBV29-1
J: TRBJ1-4
size: -
DNA: TGCAGCGTTGCAGGACAGGGTGCAACTAATGAAAAACTGTTTTTT
CDR3: CSVAGQGATNEKLFF

D: -
V: TRBV20-1
J: TRBJ1-1
size: -
DNA: TGCGGTGCCCTAGATCGGGGGCGGGGGACTGAAGCTTTCTTT
CDR3: CGALDRGRGTEAFF

D: -
V: TRBV20-1
J: TRBJ2-3
size: many
DNA: TGCAGTGTGCGAGGGGGGATCACAGATACGCAGTATTTT
CDR3: CSVRGGITDTQYF

D: -
V: TRBV5-1
J: TRBJ2-4
size: -
DNA: TGCGCCAGCAGCTTGGCCGAGGGAGGAAACATTCAGTACTTC
CDR3: CASSLAEGGNIQYF

D: -
V: TRBV7-2
J: TRBJ2-5
size: many
DNA: TGTGCCAGCAGCCCATTGTTAGAGACCCAGTACTTC
CDR3: CASSPLLETQYF

D: TRBD1
V: TRBV29-1
J: TRBJ1-5
size: -
DNA: TGCAGCGTGACCGACAGGGATCCGAATCAGCCCCAGCATTTT
CDR3: CSVTDRDPNQPQHF

D: -
V: TRBV3-1
J: TRBJ2-5
size: few
DNA: TGTGCCAGCAGCCCCTGGGGGGTACGAGAGACCCAGTACTTC
CDR3: CASSPWGVRETQYF

D: -
V: TRBV12-5
J: TRBJ2-3
size: -
DNA: TGTGCTAGTGGTTTGTCGACAGTGCCCACAGATACGCAGTATTTT
CDR3: CASGLSTVPTDTQYF

D: TRBD2
V: TRBV28
J: TRBJ2-2
size: many
DNA: TGTGCCAGCAGTCTCCTAGCGGGGGGGACGAACACCGGGGAGCTGTTTTTT
CDR3: CASSLLAGGTNTGELFF

D: TRBD1
V: TRBV13
J: TRBJ2-2
size: few
DNA: TGTGCCAGCAGCCCTAGGGGGCTTCACGGGGAGCTGTTTTTT
CDR3: CASSPRGLHGELFF

D: TRBD1
V: TRBV20-1
J: TRBJ1-4
size: -
DNA: TGCAGTGCTAGAATGGACAGGGTCGGAGAAAAACTGTTTTTT
CDR3: CSARMDRVGEKLFF

D: -
V: TRBV20-1
J: TRBJ2-1
size: many
DNA: TGCAGTGCTAGTTTGGCTGGGGGGGGACAGGCCCGCGTCCAGCAGTTCTTC
CDR3: CSASLAGGGQARVQQFF

D: TRBD2
V: TRBV28
J: TRBJ2-3
size: many
DNA: TGTGCCAGCAGTCCCCGACTAGCTGCGATCACAGATACGCAGTATTTT
CDR3: CASSPRLAAITDTQYF

D: -
V: TRBV7-9
J: TRBJ1-1
size: many
DNA: TGTGCCAGCAGCCCTCTCCCCCCTGAAGCTTTCTTT
CDR3: CASSPLPPEAFF

D: -
V: TRBV20-1
J: TRBJ2-5
size: many
DNA: TGCAGTGCTAGCCTGGGGTTCGTTAGTCGGACCCAGTACTTC
CDR3: CSASLGFVSRTQYF

D: -
V: TRBV2
J: TRBJ2-5
size: -
DNA: TGTGCCAGCAGTGAAAACGCGGGTGAGACCCAGTACTTC
CDR3: CASSENAGETQYF

D: -
V: TRBV25-1
J: TRBJ2-2
size: many
DNA: TGTGCCAGCAGTGAGGGTTACAGGGCGAACACCGGGGAGCTGTTTTTT
CDR3: CASSEGYRANTGELFF

D: TRBD2
V: TRBV5-6
J: TRBJ2-5
size: -
DNA: TGTGCCAGCAGCTCGGGGGGGGGCCAACAAGAGACCCAGTACTTC
CDR3: CASSSGGGQQETQYF

D: -
V: TRBV28
J: TRBJ1-5
size: many
DNA: TGTGCCAGCAACCCACGACATAGCAATCAGCCCCAGCATTTT
CDR3: CASNPRHSNQPQHF

D: TRBD1
V: TRBV28
J: TRBJ1-6
size: many
DNA: TGTGCCAGCAGACCCGGGACAGGGCGTCTCTCACCCCTCCACTTT
CDR3: CASRPGTGRLSPLHF

D: -
V: TRBV7-9
J: TRBJ2-3
size: many
DNA: TGTGCCAGCAGCTTAGATCGAGCAGCGAGCACAGATACGCAGTATTTT
CDR3: CASSLDRAASTDTQYF

D: TRBD1
V: TRBV20-1
J: TRBJ2-5
size: many
DNA: TGCAGTGCAGAGGGACAGGGAGGAGAGACCCAGTACTTC
CDR3: CSAEGQGGETQYF

D: -
V: TRBV7-2
J: TRBJ1-1
size: many
DNA: TGTGCCAGCAAAACAGGGAGGGAGAACACTGAAGCTTTCTTT
CDR3: CASKTGRENTEAFF

D: -
V: TRBV20-1
J: TRBJ2-4
size: few
DNA: TGCAGTGCTAGCGGGGGCCTCAAAAACATTCAGTACTTC
CDR3: CSASGGLKNIQYF

D: -
V: TRBV12-3/TRBV12-4
J: TRBJ1-5
size: many
DNA: TGTGCCAGCAGTTTTAGATGGGGGAGCAATCAGCCCCAGCATTTT
CDR3: CASSFRWGSNQPQHF

D: -
V: TRBV4-2
J: TRBJ2-2
size: many
DNA: TGTGCCAGCAGCCAAGGACAGCTCACCGGGGAGCTGTTTTTT
CDR3: CASSQGQLTGELFF

D: TRBD1
V: TRBV5-1
J: TRBJ1-1
size: many
DNA: TGCGCCAGCAGCTTGGAAGTACAGGCAGGGGGCACTGAAGCTTTCTTT
CDR3: CASSLEVQAGGTEAFF

D: -
V: TRBV7-2
J: TRBJ2-7
size: many
DNA: TGTGCCAGCAGTTACCCCTTCCAGGGGGGTGAGCAGTACTTC
CDR3: CASSYPFQGGEQYF